One and the same sample provided the 10 T cell receptor beta chains below, sequenced in a study of T cells in Graves' hyperthyroidism and ophthalmopathy. Amplified TCR beta CDR3 regions derived from RNA transcripts. HTBI primers were used for first-round RT-PCR of the TCR CDR3. TCRdb processed the multiplex PCR reads anew with MiXCR; each CDR3 protein has one entry. The sample holds a few hundred thousand distinct CDR3 sequences, more than 14% seen once. The sequenced sample was blood. All receptors derive from a woman in her 40s with Graves' hyperthyroidism that later progressed to Graves' ophthalmopathy.

This clonotype came up many times. V gene TRBV30 combines with J gene TRBJ1-1; TRBD1 matches 7 bases. Germline V CDR1 and CDR2: GTSNPN, SVGIG (reference sequence). The CDR3 totals 16 residues. Trimming at V came to 5 bases and at J to 1 base, leaving 13 bases not matched to a gene. CDR3 amino acids: CAWYSTRTGENTEAFF. The DNA for the CDR3 is TGTGCCTGGTACAGCACAAGGACAGGAGAGAACACTGAAGCTTTCTTT.

This clonotype was detected ten times or more. The V call is TRBV20-1, the J call TRBJ2-7, with D unclear. The V and J ends lost 3 bases and 2 bases respectively, with 11 bases between them. The CDR3 runs to 13 residues. Germline CDR1 is DFQATT and CDR2 is SNEGSKA (reference sequence). For the CDR3, the DNA is TGCAGTGCTAGGGGCGGCATTACCTACGAGCAGTACTTC. It translates to CSARGGITYEQYF.

The rearrangement links TRBV12-3 or TRBV12-4 to TRBJ2-5, with TRBD2 as a possible D gene (6 bases). The V end was cut by 6 bases, the J end by 1 base, with 12 bases between. The CDR3 consists of 14 residues. The DNA for the CDR3 is TGTGCCAGCAGCATAGCGGATATCCAAGAGACCCAGTACTTC. Its translation: CASSIADIQETQYF.

This clonotype was found many times. The genes are TRBV12-3 or TRBV12-4 and TRBJ1-1; D call uncertain. This CDR3 region has 14 residues. Between the trimmed V and J ends, which lost 0 bases and 0 bases, there was a span of 5 bases. CDR3 DNA: TGTGCCAGCAGTTTAGCAGGGTTGAACACTGAAGCTTTCTTT. Residues: CASSLAGLNTEAFF.

This clonotype was counted ten times or more. This CDR3 reads CASGSEAFESNQPQHF. The CDR3 nucleotides read TGCGCCAGCGGGAGCGAGGCCTTTGAAAGCAATCAGCCCCAGCATTTT. The chain links TRBV10-2 to TRBJ1-5, with D unclear. Germline CDR1 WSHSY, CDR2 SAAADI. The germline V and J ends were trimmed by 8 bases and 1 base, with 18 bases remaining between them. This CDR3 spans 16 amino acids.

The chain links TRBV12-3 or TRBV12-4 to TRBJ1-3; D is perhaps TRBD1 (6 bases). The germline V and J ends were trimmed by 6 bases and 0 bases, with 15 bases remaining between them. The CDR3 has 16 residues. The DNA of the CDR3 is TGTGCCAGCAGAGAAGGACAGACCGGCTCTGGAAACACCATATATTTT. It codes for CASREGQTGSGNTIYF.

This clonotype was seen at least ten times. V is TRBV7-7 and J is TRBJ1-1; D may be TRBD1 (6 bases). CDR1 and CDR2 (germline): SSHAT, FNYEAQ (reference sequence). CDR3 length equals 11 residues. CDR3 sequence (DNA): TGTGCGGTAGAGACAGGCACTGAAGCTTTCTTT. Translated: CAVETGTEAFF.

This clonotype was detected many times. This chain links TRBV12-3 or TRBV12-4 with TRBJ2-1; D remains unclear. CDR3 length: 13 amino acids. Trimming took off 6 bases at V and 0 bases at J, with 6 bases between the two ends. CDR3: CASRVDSYNEQFF. The CDR3 DNA reads TGTGCCAGCAGAGTGGACTCCTACAATGAGCAGTTCTTC.

In its sample, this clonotype was seen many times. The CDR3: CSARNARGGLQTQYF. Written as DNA, the CDR3 is TGCAGTGCTAGGAATGCGAGGGGGGGCCTGCAGACCCAGTACTTC. The rearrangement links TRBV20-1 to TRBJ2-5, with a tentative D call TRBD2 (7 bases). Trimming left V 3 bases short and J 6 bases short, with 20 bases between. The V gene's germline CDR1 is DFQATT and CDR2 SNEGSKA (reference sequence). The CDR3 has 15 amino acids.

This clonotype was recorded once. The chain carries TRBV11-2 and TRBJ1-1; perhaps TRBD1 as D (5 bases). This CDR3 has 14 residues. CDR1 is SGHAT, CDR2 FQNNGV, per germline. The V gene lost 6 bases and the J gene lost 4 bases, with 15 bases spanning the gap. CDR3 protein: CASSFDSLGTEAFF. The CDR3 DNA reads as TGTGCCAGCAGTTTTGACAGTTTGGGCACTGAAGCTTTCTTT.